This TCR beta chain was obtained from a study of blood T cell repertoires in COVID-19. There are 15 residues in the CDR3. Trimming left V 1 base short and J 4 bases short, with 10 bases between. Germline CDR1 LGHDT, CDR2 YNNKEL (reference sequence). Sequenced by immunoSEQ multiplex PCR; TCRdb stores in-frame clones only, minus some. The sample includes around 130,000 clones, around 83% of them seen just once. The source of this sequence is a man aged 25 to 40 who had recovered from COVID-19. Sequencing was performed on PBMCs or T cells enriched from blood (not recorded which). The chain employs TRBV3-1 (or the pseudogene TRBV3-2) and TRBJ1-4; TRBD1 might be the D (6 bases). The CDR3 is CASSQGTDVNEKLFF. CDR3 DNA: TGTGCCAGCAGCCAAGGGACAGACGTTAATGAAAAACTGTTTTTT.